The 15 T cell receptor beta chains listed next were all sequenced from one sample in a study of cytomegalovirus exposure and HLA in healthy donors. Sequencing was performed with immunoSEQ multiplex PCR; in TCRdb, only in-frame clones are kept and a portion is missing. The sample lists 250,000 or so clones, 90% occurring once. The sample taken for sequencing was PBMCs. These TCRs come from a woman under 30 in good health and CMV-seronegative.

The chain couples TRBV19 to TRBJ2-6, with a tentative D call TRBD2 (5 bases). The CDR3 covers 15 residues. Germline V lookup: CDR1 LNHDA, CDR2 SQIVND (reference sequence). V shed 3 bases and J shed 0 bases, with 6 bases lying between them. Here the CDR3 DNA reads TGTGCCAGTAGTATTGGGAGCTCTGGGGCCAACGTCCTGACTTTC. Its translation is CASSIGSSGANVLTF. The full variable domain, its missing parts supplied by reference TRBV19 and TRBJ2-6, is DGGITQSPKYLFRKEGQNVTLSCEQNLNHDAMYWYRQDPGQGLRLIYYSQIVNDFQKGDIAEGYSVSREKKESFPLTVTSAQKNPTAFYLCASSIGSSGANVLTFGAGSRLTVL.

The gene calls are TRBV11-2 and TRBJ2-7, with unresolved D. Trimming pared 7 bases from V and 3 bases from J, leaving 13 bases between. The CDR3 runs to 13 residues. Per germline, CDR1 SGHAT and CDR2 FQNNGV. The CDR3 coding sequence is TGTGCCAGCACCTCTCTGGCCCGCTACGAGCAGTACTTC. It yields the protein CASTSLARYEQYF.

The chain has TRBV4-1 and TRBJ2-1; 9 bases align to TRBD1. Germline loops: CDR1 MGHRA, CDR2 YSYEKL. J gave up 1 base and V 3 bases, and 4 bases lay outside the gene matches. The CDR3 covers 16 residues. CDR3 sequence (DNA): TGCGCCAGCAGCCACAGGGACAGGGATTCCTACAATGAGCAGTTCTTC. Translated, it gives CASSHRDRDSYNEQFF.

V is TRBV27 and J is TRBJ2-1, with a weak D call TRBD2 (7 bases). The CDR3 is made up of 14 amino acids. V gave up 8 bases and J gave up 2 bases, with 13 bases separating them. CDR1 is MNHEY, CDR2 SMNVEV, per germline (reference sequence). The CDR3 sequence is CASGRGGAYNEQFF. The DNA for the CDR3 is TGTGCCAGCGGCCGCGGGGGCGCCTACAATGAGCAGTTCTTC.

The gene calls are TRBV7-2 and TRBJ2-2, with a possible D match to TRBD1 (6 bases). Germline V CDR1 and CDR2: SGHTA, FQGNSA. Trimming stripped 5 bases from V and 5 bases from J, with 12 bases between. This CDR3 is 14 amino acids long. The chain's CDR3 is CASSLGAGTGELFF. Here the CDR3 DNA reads TGTGCCAGCAGCCTGGGGGCAGGGACCGGGGAGCTGTTTTTT.

The DNA for the CDR3 is TGTGCCATCAGTGAGCATCCGGGAAACCCCAAAAACATTCAGTACTTC. This encodes CAISEHPGNPKNIQYF. The V and J genes are TRBV10-3 and TRBJ2-4; possible D gene TRBD2, 5 bases. Trimming removed 2 bases at V and 2 bases at J, with 13 bases between. The CDR3 totals 16 residues. CDR1 is ENHRY and CDR2 is SYGVKD in the germline V gene.

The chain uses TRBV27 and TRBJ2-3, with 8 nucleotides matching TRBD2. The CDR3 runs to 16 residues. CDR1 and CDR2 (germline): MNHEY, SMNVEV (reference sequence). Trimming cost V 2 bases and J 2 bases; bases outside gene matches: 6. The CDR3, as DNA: TGTGCCAGCAGTTTAAGGGCGGGGGGAACCACAGATACGCAGTATTTT. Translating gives CASSLRAGGTTDTQYF.

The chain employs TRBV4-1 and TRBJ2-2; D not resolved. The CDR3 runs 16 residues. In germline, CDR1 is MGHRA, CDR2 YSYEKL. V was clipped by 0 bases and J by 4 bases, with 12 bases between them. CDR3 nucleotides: TGCGCCAGCAGCCAAGATGGCCGTCTCCCCACCGGGGAGCTGTTTTTT. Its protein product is CASSQDGRLPTGELFF.

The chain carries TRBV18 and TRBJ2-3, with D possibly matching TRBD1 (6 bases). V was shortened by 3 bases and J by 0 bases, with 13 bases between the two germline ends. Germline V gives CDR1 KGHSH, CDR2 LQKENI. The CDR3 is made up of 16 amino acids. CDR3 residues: CASSPWDTSSTDTQYF. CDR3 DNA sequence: TGTGCCAGCTCACCTTGGGACACCAGTAGCACAGATACGCAGTATTTT.

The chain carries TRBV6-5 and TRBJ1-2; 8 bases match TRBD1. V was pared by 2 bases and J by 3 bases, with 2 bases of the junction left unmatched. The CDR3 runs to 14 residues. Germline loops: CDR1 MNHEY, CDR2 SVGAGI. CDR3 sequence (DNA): TGTGCCAGCAGTTACGGACAGGGAGACTATGGCTACACCTTC. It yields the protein CASSYGQGDYGYTF.

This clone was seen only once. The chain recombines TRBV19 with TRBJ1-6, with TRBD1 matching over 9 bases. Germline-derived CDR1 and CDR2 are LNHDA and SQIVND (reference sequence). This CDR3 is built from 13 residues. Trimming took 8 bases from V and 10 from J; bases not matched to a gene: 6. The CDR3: CASRTGVRSPLHF. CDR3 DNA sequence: TGTGCCAGTCGGACAGGGGTCCGCTCACCCCTCCACTTT.

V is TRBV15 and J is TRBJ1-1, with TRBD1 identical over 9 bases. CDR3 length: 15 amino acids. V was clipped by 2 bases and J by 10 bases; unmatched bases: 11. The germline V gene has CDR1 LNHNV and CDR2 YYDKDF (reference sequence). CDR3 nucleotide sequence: TGTGCCACCAGCAGATCCGGGACAGGGTCCTTTCCAGCTTTCTTT. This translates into CATSRSGTGSFPAFF.

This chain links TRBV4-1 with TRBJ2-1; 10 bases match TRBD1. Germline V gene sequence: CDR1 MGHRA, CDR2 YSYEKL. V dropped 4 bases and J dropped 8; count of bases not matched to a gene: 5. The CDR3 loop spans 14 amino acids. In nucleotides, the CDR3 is TGCGCCAGCAGCCTGGGACAGGGGTTGGATGAGCAGTTCTTC. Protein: CASSLGQGLDEQFF.

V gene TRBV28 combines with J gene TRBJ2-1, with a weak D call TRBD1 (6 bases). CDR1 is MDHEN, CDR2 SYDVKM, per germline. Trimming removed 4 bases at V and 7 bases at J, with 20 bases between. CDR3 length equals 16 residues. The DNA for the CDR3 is TGTGCCAGCAGTTCTGTCCCACAGGGAAAGGGAAATGAGCAGTTCTTC. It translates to CASSSVPQGKGNEQFF.

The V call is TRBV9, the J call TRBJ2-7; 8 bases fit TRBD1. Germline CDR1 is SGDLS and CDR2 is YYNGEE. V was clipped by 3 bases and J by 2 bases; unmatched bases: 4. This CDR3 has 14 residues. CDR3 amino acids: CASSAGDRTYEQYF. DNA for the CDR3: TGTGCCAGCAGCGCGGGGGACAGGACCTACGAGCAGTACTTC.